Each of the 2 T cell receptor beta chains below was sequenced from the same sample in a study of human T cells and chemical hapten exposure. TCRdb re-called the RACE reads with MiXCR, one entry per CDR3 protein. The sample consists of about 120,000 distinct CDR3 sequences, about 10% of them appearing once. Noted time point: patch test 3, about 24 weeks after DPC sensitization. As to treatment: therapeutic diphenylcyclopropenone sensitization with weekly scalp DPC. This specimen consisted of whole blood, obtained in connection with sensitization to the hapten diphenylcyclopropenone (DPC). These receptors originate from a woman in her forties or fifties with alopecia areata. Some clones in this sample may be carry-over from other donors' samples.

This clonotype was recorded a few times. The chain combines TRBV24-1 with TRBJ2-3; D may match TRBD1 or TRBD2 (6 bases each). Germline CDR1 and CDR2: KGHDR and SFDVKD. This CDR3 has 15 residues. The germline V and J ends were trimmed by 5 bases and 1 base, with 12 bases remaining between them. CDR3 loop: CATSGAGQGTDTQYF. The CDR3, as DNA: TGTGCCACCAGTGGGGCGGGACAAGGCACAGATACGCAGTATTTT.

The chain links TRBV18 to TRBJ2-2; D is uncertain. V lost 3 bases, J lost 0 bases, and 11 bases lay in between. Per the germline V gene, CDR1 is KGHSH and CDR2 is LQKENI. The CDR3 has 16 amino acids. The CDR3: CASSPPRPANTGELFF. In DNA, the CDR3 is TGTGCCAGCTCACCCCCCAGGCCCGCGAACACCGGGGAGCTGTTTTTT.